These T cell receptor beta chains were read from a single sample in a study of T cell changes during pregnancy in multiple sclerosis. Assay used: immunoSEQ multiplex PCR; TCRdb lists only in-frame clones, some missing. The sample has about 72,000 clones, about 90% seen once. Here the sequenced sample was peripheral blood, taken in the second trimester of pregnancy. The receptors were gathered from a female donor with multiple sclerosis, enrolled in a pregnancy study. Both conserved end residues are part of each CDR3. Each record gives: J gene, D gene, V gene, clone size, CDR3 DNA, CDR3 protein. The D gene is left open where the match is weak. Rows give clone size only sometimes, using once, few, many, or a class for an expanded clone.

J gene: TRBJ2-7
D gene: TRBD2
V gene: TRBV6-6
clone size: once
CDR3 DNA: TGTGCCAGCAGTCTTAGCGGGGGACCAACCTACGAGCAGTACTTC
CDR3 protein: CASSLSGGPTYEQYF

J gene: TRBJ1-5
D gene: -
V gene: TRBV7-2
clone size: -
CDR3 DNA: TGTGCCAGCAGCTTCCTGGCGGATCAGCCCCAGCATTTT
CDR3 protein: CASSFLADQPQHF

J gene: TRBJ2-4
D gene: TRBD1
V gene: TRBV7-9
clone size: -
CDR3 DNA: TGTGCCAGCAGCTTGCAGGACAGGACTGGACTCCAGTACTTC
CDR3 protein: CASSLQDRTGLQYF

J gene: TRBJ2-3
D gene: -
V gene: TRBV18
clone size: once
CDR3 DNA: TGTGCCAGCTCACCGCTCCGGACAGCCGCCCCCGGGGATACGCAGTATTTT
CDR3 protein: CASSPLRTAAPGDTQYF

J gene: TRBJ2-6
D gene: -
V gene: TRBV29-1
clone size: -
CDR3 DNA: TGCAGCGTTGAAGGGGGCCAAGGGGGAGCCAACGTCCTGACTTTC
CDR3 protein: CSVEGGQGGANVLTF

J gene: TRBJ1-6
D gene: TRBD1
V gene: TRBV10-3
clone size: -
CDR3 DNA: TGTGCCACCTCGGGACAGAATAATTCACCCCTCCACTTT
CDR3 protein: CATSGQNNSPLHF

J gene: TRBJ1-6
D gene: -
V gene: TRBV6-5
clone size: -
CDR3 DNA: TGTGCCAGCAGTTGGCAGGGCTATAATTCACCCCTCCACTTT
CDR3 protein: CASSWQGYNSPLHF

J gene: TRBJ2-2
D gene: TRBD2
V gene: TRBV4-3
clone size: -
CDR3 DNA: TGCGCCAGCAGCCAAGTTCGGACTAGCGGGGGGCAGACCGGGGAGCTGTTTTTT
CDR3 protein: CASSQVRTSGGQTGELFF

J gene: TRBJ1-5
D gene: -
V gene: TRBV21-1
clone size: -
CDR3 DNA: TGTGCCAGCAGCACCCAGTGGCCCCAGCATTTT
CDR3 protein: CASSTQWPQHF

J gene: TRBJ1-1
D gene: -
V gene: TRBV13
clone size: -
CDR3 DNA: TGTGCCAGCAGCTTAGGCTCCTTGAACACTGAAGCTTTCTTT
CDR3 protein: CASSLGSLNTEAFF

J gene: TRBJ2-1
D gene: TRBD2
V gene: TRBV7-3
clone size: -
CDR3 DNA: TGTGCCAGCAGCCTACAACTAGCGGGTTCGCAGTTCTTC
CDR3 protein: CASSLQLAGSQFF

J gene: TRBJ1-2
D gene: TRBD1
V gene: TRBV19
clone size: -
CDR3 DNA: TGTGCCAGTAACCTCGGACAGGGAGGGAAAACGAGGCCTTATGGCTACACCTTC
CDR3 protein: CASNLGQGGKTRPYGYTF

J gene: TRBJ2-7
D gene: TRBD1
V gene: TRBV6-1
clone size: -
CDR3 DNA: TGTGCCAGCAATTCCCTCGGGACAGGGGTAGAGCAGTACTTC
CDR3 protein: CASNSLGTGVEQYF

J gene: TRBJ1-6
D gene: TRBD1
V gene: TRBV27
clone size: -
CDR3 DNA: TGTGCCAGCTTAGACAGGGGGCTTGGCAATTCACCCCTCCACTTT
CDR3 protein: CASLDRGLGNSPLHF

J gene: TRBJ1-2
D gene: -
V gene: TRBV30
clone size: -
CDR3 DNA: TGTGCCTGGAGTGTATGGGTAGGAGGAAACTATGGCTACACCTTC
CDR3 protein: CAWSVWVGGNYGYTF

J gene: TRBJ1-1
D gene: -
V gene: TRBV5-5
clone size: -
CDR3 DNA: TGTGCCAGCAGCTTGGCTATCGGGGCAGGGGCTGAAGCTTTCTTT
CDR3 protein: CASSLAIGAGAEAFF

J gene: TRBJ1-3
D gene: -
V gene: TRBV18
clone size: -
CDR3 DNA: TGTGCCAGCTCACCACCGGGATCCGGAGGATACACCATATATTTT
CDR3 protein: CASSPPGSGGYTIYF

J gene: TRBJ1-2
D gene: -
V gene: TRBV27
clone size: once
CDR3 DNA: TGTGCCAGCAGTTTTGGGTCCGCGAGGGGGGGCCTAGGCTACACCTTC
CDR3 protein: CASSFGSARGGLGYTF

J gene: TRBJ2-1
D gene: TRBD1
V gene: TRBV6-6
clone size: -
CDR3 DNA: TGTGCCAGCATTGATGACAGGGGCAATGAGCAGTTCTTC
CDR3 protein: CASIDDRGNEQFF

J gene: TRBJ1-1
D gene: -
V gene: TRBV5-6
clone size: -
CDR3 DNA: TGTGCCAGCAGCTCCTCTTGGAGGGGCACTGAAGCTTTCTTT
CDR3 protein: CASSSSWRGTEAFF

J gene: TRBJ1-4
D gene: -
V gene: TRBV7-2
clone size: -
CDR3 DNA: TGTGCCAGCAGCCCGAGGGGGGGTGAAAAACTGTTTTTT
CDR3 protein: CASSPRGGEKLFF

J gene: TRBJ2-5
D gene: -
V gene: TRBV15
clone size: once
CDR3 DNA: TGTGCCACCAGCGGGGAGACAAACCAGTACTTC
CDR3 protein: CATSGETNQYF

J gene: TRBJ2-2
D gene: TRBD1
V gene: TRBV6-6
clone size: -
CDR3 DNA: TGTGCCAGCAGTTCAACCCGGACAGGGTCGGGCGGGGAGCTGTTTTTT
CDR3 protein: CASSSTRTGSGGELFF

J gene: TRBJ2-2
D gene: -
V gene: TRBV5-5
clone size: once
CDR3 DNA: TGTGCCAGCAGCTTGGGGCCGAACACCGGGGAGCTGTTTTTT
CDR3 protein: CASSLGPNTGELFF